Listed here are 19 T cell receptor beta chains from one sample, sequenced in a study of blood T cell repertoires in COVID-19. The method was immunoSEQ multiplex PCR; TCRdb's version includes in-frame clones alone and lacks a portion of them. In the table there are around 340,000 clones, 85% to 90% of which are singletons. Sequenced material: PBMCs or T cells enriched from blood (not recorded which). These receptors were obtained from a woman in her twenties or thirties who had been exposed to COVID-19.

V and J are TRBV18 and TRBJ1-5, with no clear D. There are 14 residues in the CDR3. Germline values: CDR1 KGHSH, CDR2 LQKENI. Trimming took off 4 bases at V and 1 base at J, with 8 bases between the two ends. CDR3 loop: CASSRAKSNQPQHF. CDR3 DNA: TGTGCCAGCTCACGGGCAAAGAGCAATCAGCCCCAGCATTTT.

The chain has TRBV19 and TRBJ1-5, with 11 bases matching TRBD1. This CDR3 spans 15 amino acids. CDR1 LNHDA and CDR2 SQIVND come from the germline V gene (reference sequence). Losses at the gene ends were 5 bases for V and 5 bases for J; bases not matched to a gene: 5. The CDR3 loop reads CASSSDRGPDQPQHF. DNA of the CDR3: TGTGCCAGTAGTTCGGACAGGGGGCCAGATCAGCCCCAGCATTTT. Full variable domain (outside the CDR3, taken from reference TRBV19 and TRBJ1-5): DGGITQSPKYLFRKEGQNVTLSCEQNLNHDAMYWYRQDPGQGLRLIYYSQIVNDFQKGDIAEGYSVSREKKESFPLTVTSAQKNPTAFYLCASSSDRGPDQPQHFGDGTRLSIL.

The chain combines TRBV5-1 with TRBJ1-2, with D tentatively TRBD1 (5 bases). The CDR3 has 16 amino acids. Germline CDR1 is SGHRS and CDR2 is YFSETQ. V gave up 2 bases and J gave up 2 bases, with 16 bases separating them. The CDR3, as DNA: TGCGCCAGCAGCTTTACTGGACTGGAGGGGAACTATGGCTACACCTTC. Residues: CASSFTGLEGNYGYTF.

The rearrangement links TRBV4-2 to TRBJ2-5, with D maybe TRBD2 (6 bases). The CDR3 spans 16 residues. V shed 0 bases and J shed 2 bases, with 13 bases lying between them. The germline V gene encodes CDR1 LGHNA and CDR2 YNFKEQ. CDR3 in amino acids: CASSQDLGGTQETQYF. CDR3 DNA: TGTGCCAGCAGCCAAGATCTTGGAGGGACGCAAGAGACCCAGTACTTC.

The V call is TRBV3-1 (or the pseudogene TRBV3-2), the J call TRBJ1-4; D remains ambiguous. The V end lost 3 bases, the J end lost 8 bases, and 13 bases lay between the germline ends. This CDR3 is built from 14 residues. Germline V gene data show CDR1 as LGHDT and CDR2 as YNNKEL (reference sequence). The CDR3 is CASSQAPESEKLFF. The DNA of the CDR3 is TGTGCCAGCAGCCAGGCACCGGAGTCCGAAAAACTGTTTTTT.

The chain employs TRBV11-2 and TRBJ1-2; unclear D gene. Germline CDR1 reads SGHAT; CDR2 reads FQNNGV. This CDR3 spans 14 amino acids. V lost 5 bases, J lost 3 bases, and 13 bases lay in between. The CDR3 reads CASSLDEGHYGYTF. Written as DNA, the CDR3 is TGTGCCAGCAGCCTCGATGAGGGCCACTATGGCTACACCTTC.

The V and J genes are TRBV28 and TRBJ1-1; no firm D call. This CDR3 contains 13 residues. In germline, CDR1 is MDHEN, CDR2 SYDVKM. Trimming took 1 base from V and 8 from J, leaving 11 bases between them. The CDR3 reads CASSLSRSWEAFF. As DNA, the CDR3 is TGTGCCAGCAGTTTATCGAGGAGTTGGGAAGCTTTCTTT.

V gene TRBV10-3 combines with J gene TRBJ2-7, with D hard to call. The CDR3 spans 13 residues. Trimming removed 2 bases at V and 4 bases at J, with 9 bases between. Germline CDR1 is ENHRY and CDR2 is SYGVKD. CDR3: CAISEAQNYEQYF. The CDR3 DNA follows: TGTGCCATCAGTGAGGCACAGAATTACGAGCAGTACTTC.

This clone occurred once. The chain uses TRBV6-5 and TRBJ2-7; D perhaps matches TRBD2 (6 bases). The CDR3 has 12 amino acids. Germline V CDR1 and CDR2: MNHEY, SVGAGI. Deletions cut 7 bases from V and 4 bases from J, with 11 bases between. CDR3 sequence: CASKRSGYEQYF. CDR3 nucleotides: TGTGCCAGCAAACGGAGCGGGTACGAGCAGTACTTC.

This sequence joins TRBV27 and TRBJ2-1, with 14 positions matching TRBD2. CDR3 length: 19 residues. V lost 5 bases and J lost 0; bases outside the gene matches: 9. Germline V gives CDR1 MNHEY, CDR2 SMNVEV (reference sequence). CDR3 region: CASSPGTSGRTASYNEQFF. The CDR3 region has the DNA TGTGCCAGCAGTCCAGGGACTAGCGGGAGAACGGCCTCCTACAATGAGCAGTTCTTC.

This chain links TRBV19 with TRBJ2-3; 7 bases are a match to TRBD1. This CDR3 is built from 19 residues. CDR1 and CDR2 from the germline V gene are LNHDA and SQIVND (reference sequence). The V gene end was trimmed by 8 bases and the J gene end by 0 bases; junction bases not matched to a gene: 20. CDR3 nucleotide sequence: TGTGCCAGTGGGGACAGCCCGTGGATAGCGCCAACTAGCACAGATACGCAGTATTTT. Its protein product is CASGDSPWIAPTSTDTQYF.

Remarks on this clone: Other DNA sequences from this sample encode an identical CDR3 as well. The chain links TRBV28 to TRBJ2-7, with TRBD2 matching over 9 bases. CDR1 and CDR2 from the germline V gene are MDHEN and SYDVKM. Losses at the gene ends were 2 bases for V and 3 bases for J; bases not matched to a gene: 2. The CDR3 has 14 residues. The CDR3 region is CASSLLAGNYEQYF. Written as DNA, the CDR3 is TGTGCCAGCAGTTTACTAGCGGGGAACTACGAGCAGTACTTC.

The chain has TRBV25-1 and TRBJ1-2, with 7 bases lining up with TRBD1. CDR3 length equals 13 residues. J lost 6 bases, V lost 5 bases, and 6 bases had no gene match. Germline V gene data show CDR1 as MGHDK and CDR2 as SYGVNS. CDR3 loop: CASSLGTVDGYTF. The DNA of the CDR3 is TGTGCCAGCAGTCTAGGGACAGTGGATGGCTACACCTTC.

The V gene is TRBV11-2, the J gene TRBJ1-2, with D maybe TRBD1 (6 bases). V was pared by 5 bases and J by 4 bases, with 17 bases between. Germline loops: CDR1 SGHAT, CDR2 FQNNGV. This CDR3 is built from 15 residues. The CDR3 spells CASSKDTGLSYGYTF. CDR3 nucleotide sequence: TGTGCCAGCAGCAAAGACACAGGGTTGTCCTATGGCTACACCTTC.

The V gene is TRBV19, the J gene TRBJ1-1; weak D call: TRBD1 (5 bases). Germline V gene sequence: CDR1 LNHDA, CDR2 SQIVND (reference sequence). V shed 3 bases and J shed 0 bases, with 14 bases lying between them. CDR3 size: 16 residues. Written as DNA, the CDR3 is TGTGCCAGTAGTATCTTCAAGGGGCAAATGAACACTGAAGCTTTCTTT. This gives the protein CASSIFKGQMNTEAFF.

The chain is built from TRBV12-5 and TRBJ1-4, with TRBD1 as a possible D gene (6 bases). CDR3 length equals 12 residues. In germline, CDR1 is LGHNT, CDR2 FRNRAP. Trimming took 5 bases from V and 10 from J, leaving 11 bases between them. DNA of the CDR3: TGTGCTAGTGGTCCGGACAGCCGAAAACTGTTTTTT. Protein product: CASGPDSRKLFF.

The gene calls are TRBV12-3 or TRBV12-4 and TRBJ1-6; no firm D call. This CDR3 has 12 amino acids. V was pared by 6 bases and J by 11 bases, with 11 bases between. CDR3 DNA: TGTGCCAGCAGCTTTTTATTTACACCCCTCCACTTT. This codes for CASSFLFTPLHF.

This chain uses TRBV28 with TRBJ1-6; D gene unclear. This CDR3 is 11 amino acids long. The germline V and J ends were trimmed by 8 bases and 9 bases, with 8 bases remaining between them. Germline V lookup: CDR1 MDHEN, CDR2 SYDVKM. The CDR3 is CASGDSSPLHF. DNA of the CDR3: TGTGCCAGCGGTGATAGTTCACCCCTCCACTTT.

This clone was seen just once. The chain combines TRBV4-1 with TRBJ1-3, with 8 positions matching TRBD1. CDR3 length equals 15 residues. Germline assignment: CDR1 MGHRA and CDR2 YSYEKL. V gave up 4 bases and J gave up 0 bases; unmatched junction bases: 2. CDR3 protein: CASSLGTGSGNTIYF. The CDR3 DNA follows: TGCGCCAGCAGCCTTGGGACAGGCTCTGGAAACACCATATATTTT.